This TCR beta chain was observed in a study of blood T cell repertoires in COVID-19. Study-level background: PBMCs, B-cell-depleted T cells, or T cells provided the cDNA or gDNA that made up the material.

In the authors' methods: How many nucleated cells were present was estimated from reference gene primer amplification. Using immunoSEQ multiplex PCR, the repertoire was profiled, and TCRdb retains in-frame clones only, with some absent. V, J and clone size are taken as reported in that table, and D and trimming were inferred from the DNA itself. The table records about 150,000 clones, approximately 79% of them present only once. Cohort assignment relied on participant-reported clinical history. Sequencing was done on a sample of PBMCs or T cells enriched from blood (not recorded which). The TCR comes from a man aged 50-60 years who had recovered from COVID-19.

This CDR3 reads CASSQEPSGGAYEQYF. The CDR3 DNA is TGTGCCAGCAGCCAAGAACCTAGCGGGGGGGCCTACGAGCAGTACTTC. The chain has TRBV4-2 and TRBJ2-7; 12 nucleotides agree with TRBD2. CDR1 LGHNA and CDR2 YNFKEQ come from the germline V gene. Trimming took 0 bases from V and 2 from J; bases not matched to a gene: 2. The CDR3 sequence is 16 residues long.